A single sample is the source of the 30 T cell receptor beta chains below, sequenced in a study of cytomegalovirus exposure and HLA in healthy donors. The PCR used 60 Vbeta and 13 Jbeta primers. Some clones are missing from TCRdb's copy, which holds only in-frame ones; the method was immunoSEQ multiplex PCR. The table has around 150,000 clones, about 64% seen once. Sample: PBMCs. These receptors were taken from a woman aged 60-70 years in good health and CMV-seropositive.

This clone was seen a few times. This chain joins TRBV29-1 and TRBJ1-2, with D possibly matching TRBD1 (6 bases). This CDR3 comprises 14 residues. Trimming stripped 3 bases from V and 1 base from J, with 12 bases between. Germline V CDR1 and CDR2: SQVTM, ANQGSEA. The CDR3, as DNA: TGCAGCGTTGACGGGGGGCGAGGTAACTATGGCTACACCTTC. Translation gives CSVDGGRGNYGYTF.

Details on this clone: This same CDR3 is encoded by further DNA sequences in the sample. The chain couples TRBV10-3 to TRBJ2-7; maybe TRBD1 (5 bases). Trimming took 2 bases from V and 3 from J, leaving 11 bases between them. The CDR3 sequence is 14 residues long. The V gene's germline CDR1 is ENHRY and CDR2 SYGVKD. The CDR3 nucleotides read TGTGCCATCAGTGAGAGTGGGCAGGGCTACGAGCAGTACTTC. It yields the protein CAISESGQGYEQYF.

This chain links TRBV19 with TRBJ2-7; 11 bases fit TRBD1. The CDR3 is 15 residues long. Germline CDR1 and CDR2: LNHDA and SQIVND (reference sequence). Trimming removed 5 bases from V and 5 bases from J; junction bases left unmatched: 8. The CDR3 loop reads CASSPEGTGGHEQYF. For the CDR3, the DNA is TGTGCCAGTAGTCCCGAGGGGACAGGGGGACACGAGCAGTACTTC.

The genes are TRBV11-3 and TRBJ2-1, with 7 bases that match TRBD2. The germline gives CDR1 SGHNT, CDR2 YENEEA. This CDR3 contains 16 residues. V gave up 5 bases and J gave up 2 bases; unmatched junction bases: 9. CDR3 amino acids: CASSGGEGRAYNEQFF. The CDR3, as DNA: TGTGCCAGCAGCGGAGGGGAGGGAAGAGCCTACAATGAGCAGTTCTTC.

This chain joins TRBV30 and TRBJ1-2; 8 bases map to TRBD1. The germline V gene has CDR1 GTSNPN and CDR2 SVGIG (reference sequence). Trimming cost V 1 base and J 7 bases; bases outside gene matches: 11. There are 15 residues in the CDR3. The CDR3 DNA reads TGTGCCTGGAGTGAAACCGGGACAGGACGGGGTGGCTACACCTTC. As protein: CAWSETGTGRGGYTF.

This clone was recorded a few times. The chain links TRBV29-1 to TRBJ1-1; 9 bases map to TRBD1. With 5 bases clipped from V and 1 base from J, the junction kept 2 bases outside the gene matches. Germline CDR1 and CDR2: SQVTM and ANQGSEA. The CDR3 is 13 residues long. This chain's CDR3 is CSVSGQGNTEAFF. In nucleotides, the CDR3 is TGCAGCGTTTCGGGACAGGGGAACACTGAAGCTTTCTTT.

The chain employs TRBV7-6 and TRBJ2-1; D remains unclear. Trimming shortened V by 1 base and J by 0 bases, and 10 bases separated the two germline ends. The germline gives CDR1 SGHVS, CDR2 FNYEAQ. This CDR3 is 16 amino acids long. The CDR3, as DNA: TGTGCCAGCAGCTTAGGGCCCTGGAGCTCCTACAATGAGCAGTTCTTC. It encodes CASSLGPWSSYNEQFF.

This chain connects TRBV28 to TRBJ1-2; 8 bases are shared with TRBD1. CDR1 is MDHEN and CDR2 is SYDVKM in the germline V gene. The J segment lost 5 bases and the V segment lost 5 bases, leaving 4 bases of the junction unmatched. The CDR3 extends over 13 amino acids. This chain's CDR3 is CASSGQGRYGYTF. The CDR3 DNA sequence: TGTGCCAGCAGTGGACAGGGACGGTATGGCTACACCTTC.

The count of this clone is one. The chain links TRBV7-2 to TRBJ2-3; 8 bases are a match to TRBD2. Per germline, CDR1 SGHTA and CDR2 FQGNSA. The V gene end was trimmed by 2 bases and the J gene end by 7 bases; junction bases not matched to a gene: 11. The CDR3 loop spans 16 amino acids. CDR3 sequence reads: CASSLQPGRALNTQYF. The CDR3 bases are TGTGCCAGCAGCTTACAACCCGGGAGGGCTCTGAATACGCAGTATTTT.

This chain links TRBV6-5 with TRBJ1-1; maybe TRBD1 (5 bases). Between the trimmed V and J ends, which lost 8 bases and 1 base, there was a span of 11 bases. Germline V gene data show CDR1 as MNHEY and CDR2 as SVGAGI. The CDR3 loop spans 13 amino acids. CDR3 nucleotides: TGTGCCAGCGCGGTGGGGGGGAACACTGAAGCTTTCTTT. Its protein product is CASAVGGNTEAFF.

This clone appeared once. The rearrangement links TRBV7-2 to TRBJ2-5; D possibly corresponds to TRBD1 (5 bases). The CDR3 has 14 amino acids. Germline values: CDR1 SGHTA, CDR2 FQGNSA. Between the trimmed V and J ends, which lost 4 bases and 2 bases, there was a span of 11 bases. Here the CDR3 reads CASSWARAQETQYF. The CDR3 DNA sequence: TGTGCCAGCAGCTGGGCCAGGGCACAAGAGACCCAGTACTTC.

This clone showed up just a few times. The V and J genes are TRBV19 and TRBJ2-5; D might be TRBD1 (6 bases). The J call may not be correct, given that the DNA end is closer to TRBJ2-7. The germline gives CDR1 LNHDA, CDR2 SQIVND (reference sequence). CDR3 length: 14 amino acids. CDR3 in amino acids: CASMKDRSSYEQYF. CDR3 nucleotide sequence: TGTGCCAGTATGAAAGACAGGAGCTCCTACGAGCAGTACTTC.

The chain links TRBV4-2 to TRBJ2-5; tentative D call: TRBD1 (6 bases). V lost 5 bases and J lost 5, with 18 bases in between. Per the germline V gene, CDR1 is LGHNA and CDR2 is YNFKEQ. This CDR3 has 15 residues. The CDR3 loop reads CASSEVQGGQETQYF. In DNA form, the CDR3 reads TGTGCCAGCAGCGAAGTACAGGGCGGCCAGGAGACCCAGTACTTC.

Concerning this clone itself: The sample contains more than one DNA sequence encoding this CDR3. The chain uses TRBV19 and TRBJ2-1; 11 bases match TRBD2. The CDR3 has 13 amino acids. V gave up 8 bases and J gave up 6 bases; unmatched junction bases: 3. From germline, CDR1 is LNHDA and CDR2 SQIVND (reference sequence). The CDR3 coding sequence is TGTGCCAGTCGGCTAGCGGGAGGCAATGAGCAGTTCTTC. It specifies CASRLAGGNEQFF.

This rearrangement joins TRBV5-6 to TRBJ2-7; TRBD2 might be the D (5 bases). The CDR3 consists of 13 residues. Germline V gives CDR1 SGHDT, CDR2 YYEEEE. Trimming cost V 4 bases and J 3 bases, with 11 bases left between them. CDR3 sequence (DNA): TGTGCCAGCAGCCCCGGGGTACTCTACGAGCAGTACTTC. This gives the protein CASSPGVLYEQYF.

The chain is built from TRBV4-2 and TRBJ2-5; 7 nucleotides align to TRBD2. The CDR3 has 15 residues. Trimming cost V 1 base and J 4 bases; bases outside gene matches: 6. The V gene's germline CDR1 is LGHNA and CDR2 YNFKEQ. CDR3 nucleotides: TGTGCCAGCAGCCAAGGGGCGGGAGTGGCAGAGACCCAGTACTTC. As protein: CASSQGAGVAETQYF.

The gene calls are TRBV30 and TRBJ2-7; D is perhaps TRBD1 (6 bases). V was cut by 4 bases and J by 7 bases, with 17 bases left in between. CDR1 is GTSNPN, CDR2 SVGIG, per germline (reference sequence). The CDR3 is 13 residues long. CDR3: CAWKGSGRGEQYF. CDR3 bases: TGTGCCTGGAAAGGGTCGGGCAGGGGAGAGCAGTACTTC.

This clone occurred once. The gene calls are TRBV19 and TRBJ2-1, with 11 bases fitting TRBD2. The CDR3 has 16 amino acids. Per the germline V gene, CDR1 is LNHDA and CDR2 is SQIVND (reference sequence). The trim removed 5 bases at V and 5 bases at J, leaving 8 bases unmatched. The CDR3 sequence: CASSPLGLAEHNEQFF. DNA for the CDR3: TGTGCCAGTAGTCCCCTGGGACTAGCGGAACACAATGAGCAGTTCTTC.

J is TRBJ2-7 and V is TRBV18; 12 positions agree with TRBD1. V trimming: 2 bases; J trimming: 4 bases; junction bases outside the gene matches: 3. Germline V gene data show CDR1 as KGHSH and CDR2 as LQKENI. The CDR3 runs 15 residues. CDR3 DNA sequence: TGTGCCAGCTCACCAGGGACAGGGGGCCAGTACGAGCAGTACTTC. Residues: CASSPGTGGQYEQYF.

This clone was picked up a small number of times. The same CDR3 also results from other DNA sequences found in this sample. The chain uses TRBV30 and TRBJ2-7; D is unresolved. Trimming removed 0 bases from V and 5 bases from J, with 5 bases in between. Looked up from germline, CDR1 is GTSNPN and CDR2 is SVGIG (reference sequence). This CDR3 is built from 11 residues. CDR3 DNA: TGTGCCTGGAGTGTACTCCACGAGCAGTACTTC. Amino acid sequence: CAWSVLHEQYF.

The chain employs TRBV7-9 and TRBJ2-5; D is possibly TRBD2 (5 bases). Trimming took 3 bases from V and 1 from J, leaving 9 bases between them. The germline CDR1 and CDR2 sequences are SEHNR and FQNEAQ (reference sequence). The CDR3 has 14 residues. This CDR3 is CASSFGLSQETQYF. CDR3 in DNA: TGTGCCAGCAGCTTCGGACTGTCCCAAGAGACCCAGTACTTC.

This chain connects TRBV27 to TRBJ1-5; perhaps TRBD1 as D (6 bases). The CDR3 contains 14 residues. Looked up from germline, CDR1 is MNHEY and CDR2 is SMNVEV (reference sequence). The germline V and J ends were trimmed by 6 bases and 7 bases, with 16 bases remaining between them. The CDR3 DNA sequence: TGTGCCAGCAGCCCGACAGGAACCAAACAGCCCCAGCATTTT. It encodes CASSPTGTKQPQHF.

The chain links TRBV28 to TRBJ1-2, with D uncertain. Between the trimmed V and J ends, which lost 6 bases and 3 bases, there was a span of 11 bases. Germline V CDR1 and CDR2: MDHEN, SYDVKM. The CDR3 totals 13 residues. CDR3 nucleotide sequence: TGTGCCAGCAGGTCCTCGCTATACTATGGCTACACCTTC. Its protein is CASRSSLYYGYTF.

This clone was detected a few times. This chain joins TRBV4-1 and TRBJ1-2; 7 bases map to TRBD1. Germline V gene data show CDR1 as MGHRA and CDR2 as YSYEKL. V was clipped by 4 bases and J by 4 bases; unmatched bases: 3. The length of the CDR3 is 13 residues. CDR3 amino acids: CASSPRGLYGYTF. The CDR3 bases are TGCGCCAGCAGCCCGAGGGGGCTCTATGGCTACACCTTC.

There are a few counts of this clone. The rearrangement links TRBV6-6 to TRBJ1-3; 9 bases agree with TRBD1. Trimming took 5 bases from V and 5 from J; bases not matched to a gene: 4. The CDR3 is 14 residues long. CDR1 is MNHNY, CDR2 SVGAGI, per germline (reference sequence). The CDR3 DNA is TGTGCCAGCAGTGACGGACAGGGGAGAAACACCATATATTTT. It encodes CASSDGQGRNTIYF.

This chain connects TRBV7-2 to TRBJ2-7, with 10 bases matching TRBD2. Germline V gene lookup returns CDR1 SGHTA and CDR2 FQGNSA. This CDR3 is 14 amino acids long. With V trimmed by 5 bases and J by 7 bases, 8 bases remained unmatched. CDR3 DNA: TGTGCCAGCAGCAAGCTAGCGGGAGCAAGGGAGCAGTACTTC. This translates into CASSKLAGAREQYF.

The chain is built from TRBV19 and TRBJ2-2; D remains ambiguous. The V gene lost 5 bases and the J gene lost 6 bases, with 7 bases spanning the gap. The CDR3 runs 12 residues. Germline V gives CDR1 LNHDA, CDR2 SQIVND (reference sequence). As DNA, the CDR3 is TGTGCCAGTAGTCCCCCCGCCGGGGAGCTGTTTTTT. Translating it yields CASSPPAGELFF.

The chain has TRBV28 and TRBJ1-5, with no clear D. The CDR3 loop spans 15 amino acids. Germline V gene lookup returns CDR1 MDHEN and CDR2 SYDVKM. V dropped 3 bases and J dropped 9 bases, with 18 bases sitting between them. CDR3 sequence (DNA): TGTGCCAGCAGTTTTCTAGGTGGCCGGGTTCCGCCCCAGCATTTT. Amino acid sequence: CASSFLGGRVPPQHF.

The chain uses TRBV18 and TRBJ2-3, with 7 bases identical to TRBD1. The trim removed 5 bases at V and 2 bases at J, leaving 7 bases unmatched. Germline V gene sequence: CDR1 KGHSH, CDR2 LQKENI. This CDR3 spans 15 amino acids. CDR3 coding DNA: TGTGCCAGCTCAGCAAAACAGGGGAACACAGATACGCAGTATTTT. Protein sequence: CASSAKQGNTDTQYF.

V is TRBV21-1 and J is TRBJ2-7; the DNA was not compared with TRBD2, the D call given in the table. TRBV21-1 is reported as a pseudogene. This CDR3 has 15 amino acids. CDR3 DNA sequence: TGTGCCAGCAGCAAGGGGGCGGGGGTCGGCGACGAGCAGTACTTC. It yields the protein CASSKGAGVGDEQYF.